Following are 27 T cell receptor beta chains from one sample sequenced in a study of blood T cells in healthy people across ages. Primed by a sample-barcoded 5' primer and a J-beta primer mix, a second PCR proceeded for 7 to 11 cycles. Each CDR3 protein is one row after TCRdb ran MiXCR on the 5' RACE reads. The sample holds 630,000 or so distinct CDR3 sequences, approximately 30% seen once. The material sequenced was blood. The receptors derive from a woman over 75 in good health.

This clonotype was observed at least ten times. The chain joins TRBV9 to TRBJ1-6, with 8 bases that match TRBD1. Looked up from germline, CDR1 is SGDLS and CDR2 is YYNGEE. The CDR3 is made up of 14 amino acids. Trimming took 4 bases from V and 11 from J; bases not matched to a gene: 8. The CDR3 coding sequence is TGTGCCAGCAGCCCTCGGACAGGGCAAGCACCCCTCCACTTT. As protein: CASSPRTGQAPLHF.

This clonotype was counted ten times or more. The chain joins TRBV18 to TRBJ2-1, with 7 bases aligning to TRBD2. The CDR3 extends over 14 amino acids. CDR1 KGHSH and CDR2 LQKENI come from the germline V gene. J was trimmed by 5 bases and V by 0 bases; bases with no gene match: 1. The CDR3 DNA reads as TGTGCCAGCTCACCACCCGGGAGGCACAATGAGCAGTTCTTC. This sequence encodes CASSPPGRHNEQFF.

The CDR3 loop is CASSSDRGSGSPLHF. CDR3 in DNA: TGTGCCAGCAGCTCGGACAGGGGTAGCGGTTCACCCCTCCACTTT. This chain joins TRBV9 and TRBJ1-6; 9 positions match TRBD1. After removal of 4 bases from V and 9 bases from J, the junction contained 8 bases not matched to a gene. This CDR3 has 15 amino acids. Germline V gives CDR1 SGDLS, CDR2 YYNGEE.

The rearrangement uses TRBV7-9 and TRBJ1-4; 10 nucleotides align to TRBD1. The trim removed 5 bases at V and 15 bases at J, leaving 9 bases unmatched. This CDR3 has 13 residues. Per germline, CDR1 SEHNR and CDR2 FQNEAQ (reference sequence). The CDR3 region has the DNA TGTGCCAGCAGCCGACGACAGGGGGCAGATTTGTTTTTT. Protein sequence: CASSRRQGADLFF.

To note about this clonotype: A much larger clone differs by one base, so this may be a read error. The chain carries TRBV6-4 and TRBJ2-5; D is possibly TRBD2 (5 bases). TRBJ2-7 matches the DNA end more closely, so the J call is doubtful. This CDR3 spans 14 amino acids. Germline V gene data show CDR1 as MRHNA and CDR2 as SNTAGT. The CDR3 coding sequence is TGTGCCACCTCCCGGGATCCCTCTTGCTACGAGCAGTACTTC. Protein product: CATSRDPSCYEQYF.

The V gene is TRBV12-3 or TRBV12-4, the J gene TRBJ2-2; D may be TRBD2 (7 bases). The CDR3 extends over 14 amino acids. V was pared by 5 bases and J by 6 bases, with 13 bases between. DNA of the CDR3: TGTGCCAGCAGTGAGAGGGGGAGGGCCGGGGAGCTGTTTTTT. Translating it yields CASSERGRAGELFF.

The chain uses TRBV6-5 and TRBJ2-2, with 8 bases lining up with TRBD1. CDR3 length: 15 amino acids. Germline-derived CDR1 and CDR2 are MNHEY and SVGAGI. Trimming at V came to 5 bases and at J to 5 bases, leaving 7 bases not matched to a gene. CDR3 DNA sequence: TGTGCCAGCAGTCGGACAGGGACTGCTACCGGGGAGCTGTTTTTT. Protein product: CASSRTGTATGELFF.

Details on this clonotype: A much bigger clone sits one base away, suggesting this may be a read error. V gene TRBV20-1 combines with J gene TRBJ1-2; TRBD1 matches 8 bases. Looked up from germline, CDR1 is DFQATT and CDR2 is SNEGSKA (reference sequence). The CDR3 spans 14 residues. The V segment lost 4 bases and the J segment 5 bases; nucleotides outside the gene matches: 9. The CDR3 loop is CSATRPGQAYGYTF. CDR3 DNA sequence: TGCAGTGCTACTCGTCCGGGACAGGCATATGGCTACACCTTC.

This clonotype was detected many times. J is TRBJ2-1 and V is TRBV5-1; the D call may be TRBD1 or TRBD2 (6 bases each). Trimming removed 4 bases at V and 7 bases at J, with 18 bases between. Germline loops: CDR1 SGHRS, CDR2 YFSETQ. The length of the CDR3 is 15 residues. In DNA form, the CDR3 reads TGCGCCAGCAGCCTGGAGGTGGGGGGCAATAATGAGCAGTTCTTC. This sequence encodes CASSLEVGGNNEQFF.

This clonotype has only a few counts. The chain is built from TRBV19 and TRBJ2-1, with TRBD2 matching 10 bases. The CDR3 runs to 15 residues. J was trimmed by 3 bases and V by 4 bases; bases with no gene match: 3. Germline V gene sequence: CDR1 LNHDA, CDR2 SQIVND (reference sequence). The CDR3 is CASSRGLAIYNEQFF. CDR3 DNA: TGTGCCAGTAGTAGGGGACTAGCGATCTACAATGAGCAGTTCTTC.

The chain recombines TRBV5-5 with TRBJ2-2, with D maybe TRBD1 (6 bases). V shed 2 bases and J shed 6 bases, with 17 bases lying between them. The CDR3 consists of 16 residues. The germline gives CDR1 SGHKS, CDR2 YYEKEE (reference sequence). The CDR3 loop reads CASSFVSGVYSGELFF. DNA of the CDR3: TGTGCCAGCAGCTTTGTCTCAGGGGTTTATTCCGGGGAGCTGTTTTTT.

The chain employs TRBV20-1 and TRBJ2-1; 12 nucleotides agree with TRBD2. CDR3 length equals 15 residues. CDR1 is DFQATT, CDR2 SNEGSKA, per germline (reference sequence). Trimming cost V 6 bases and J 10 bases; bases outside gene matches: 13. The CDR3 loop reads CSARSLAGGDGEQFF. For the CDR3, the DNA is TGCAGTGCCAGATCACTAGCGGGGGGCGATGGCGAGCAGTTCTTC.

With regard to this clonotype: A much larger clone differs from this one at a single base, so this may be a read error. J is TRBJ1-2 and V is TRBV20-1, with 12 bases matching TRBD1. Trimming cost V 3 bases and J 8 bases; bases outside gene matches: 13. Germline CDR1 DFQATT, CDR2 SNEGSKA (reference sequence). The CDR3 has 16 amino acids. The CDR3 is CSARRDRGRPGLGYTF. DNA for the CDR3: TGCAGTGCTAGGAGGGACAGGGGGCGGCCAGGATTAGGCTACACCTTC.

CDR3 residues: CASSRGGGAGGNSPLHF. The CDR3 nucleotides are TGTGCCAGCAGCCGAGGTGGGGGCGCGGGGGGAAATTCACCCCTCCACTTT. This chain connects TRBV27 to TRBJ1-6; a weak D match, TRBD1 (6 bases). V gave up 6 bases and J gave up 7 bases, with 22 bases separating them. Per germline, CDR1 MNHEY and CDR2 SMNVEV (reference sequence). The CDR3 runs 17 residues.

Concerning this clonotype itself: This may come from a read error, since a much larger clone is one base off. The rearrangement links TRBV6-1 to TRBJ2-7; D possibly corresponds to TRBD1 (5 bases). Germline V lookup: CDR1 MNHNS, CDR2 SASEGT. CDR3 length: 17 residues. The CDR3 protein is CACSEGFWGSDSYEQYF. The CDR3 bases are TGTGCCTGCAGTGAAGGTTTTTGGGGCAGTGACTCCTACGAGCAGTACTTC.

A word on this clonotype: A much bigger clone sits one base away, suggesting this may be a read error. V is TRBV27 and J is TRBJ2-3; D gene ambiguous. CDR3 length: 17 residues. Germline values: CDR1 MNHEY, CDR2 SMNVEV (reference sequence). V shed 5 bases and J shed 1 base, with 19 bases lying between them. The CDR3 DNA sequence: TGTGCCAGCAGTAGTACTCCTTGGACCGGCGGCACAGATACGCAGTATTTT. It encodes CASSSTPWTGGTDTQYF.

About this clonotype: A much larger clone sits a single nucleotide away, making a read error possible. DNA for the CDR3: TGCAGGGCTGGGACAGGGTTCTACGAGCAGTACTTC. The encoded protein is CRAGTGFYEQYF. The J gene is TRBJ2-7, the V gene TRBV20-1; 9 positions agree with TRBD1. Germline CDR1 reads DFQATT; CDR2 reads SNEGSKA (reference sequence). This CDR3 has 12 amino acids.

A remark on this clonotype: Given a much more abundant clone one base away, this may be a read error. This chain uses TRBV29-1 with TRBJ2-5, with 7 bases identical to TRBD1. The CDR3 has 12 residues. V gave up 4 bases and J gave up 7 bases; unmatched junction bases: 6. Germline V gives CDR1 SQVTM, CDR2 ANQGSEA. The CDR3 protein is CSVAHSGGTQYF. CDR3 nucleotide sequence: TGCAGCGTTGCGCACTCAGGGGGGACCCAGTACTTC. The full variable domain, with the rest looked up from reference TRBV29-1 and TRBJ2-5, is SAVISQKPSRDICQRGTSLTIQCQVDSQVTMMFWYRQQPGQSLTLIATANQGSEATYESGFVIDKFPISRPNLTFSTLTVSNMSPEDSSIYLCSVAHSGGTQYFGPGTRLLVL.

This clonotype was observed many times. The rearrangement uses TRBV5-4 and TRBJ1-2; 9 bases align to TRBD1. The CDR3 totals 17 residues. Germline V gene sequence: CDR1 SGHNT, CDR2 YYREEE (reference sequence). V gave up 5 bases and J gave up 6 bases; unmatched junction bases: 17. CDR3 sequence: CASRPNVRGQGADGYTF. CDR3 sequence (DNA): TGTGCCAGCAGGCCAAATGTGCGGGGACAGGGCGCCGATGGCTACACCTTC. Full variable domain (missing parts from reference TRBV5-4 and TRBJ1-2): ETGVTQSPTHLIKTRGQQVTLRCSSQSGHNTVSWYQQALGQGPQFIFQYYREEENGRGNFPPRFSGLQFPNYSSELNVNALELDDSALYLCASRPNVRGQGADGYTFGSGTRLTVV.

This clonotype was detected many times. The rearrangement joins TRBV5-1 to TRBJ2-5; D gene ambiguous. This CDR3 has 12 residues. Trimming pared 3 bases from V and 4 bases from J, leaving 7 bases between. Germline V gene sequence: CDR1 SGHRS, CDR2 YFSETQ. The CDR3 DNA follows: TGCGCCAGCAGCTCTGGGTTAGAGACCCAGTACTTC. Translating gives CASSSGLETQYF.

The CDR3 reads CASSLHGQAQLGNEQFF. The CDR3 region has the DNA TGCGCCAGCAGCTTACACGGACAGGCCCAGTTGGGCAATGAGCAGTTCTTC. This chain links TRBV5-1 with TRBJ2-1; 7 bases match TRBD1. The length of the CDR3 is 17 residues. The germline gives CDR1 SGHRS, CDR2 YFSETQ. With 2 bases clipped from V and 6 bases from J, the junction kept 14 bases outside the gene matches. Combining the CDR3 with reference TRBV5-1 and TRBJ2-1 gives the whole variable domain KAGVTQTPRYLIKTRGQQVTLSCSPISGHRSVSWYQQTPGQGLQFLFEYFSETQRNKGNFPGRFSGRQFSNSRSEMNVSTLELGDSALYLCASSLHGQAQLGNEQFFGPGTRLTVL.

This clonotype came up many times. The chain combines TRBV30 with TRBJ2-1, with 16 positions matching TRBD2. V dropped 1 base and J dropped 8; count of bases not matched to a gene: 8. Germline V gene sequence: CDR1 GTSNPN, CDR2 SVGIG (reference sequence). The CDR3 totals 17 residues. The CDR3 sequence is CAWSADPGLAGGDEQFF. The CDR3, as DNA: TGTGCCTGGAGTGCAGACCCGGGACTAGCGGGGGGGGATGAGCAGTTCTTC.

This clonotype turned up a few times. The CDR3 sequence: CASSLAGAARGYTF. The CDR3 DNA is TGTGCCAGCAGCTTAGCGGGGGCCGCTAGAGGCTACACCTTC. The V gene is TRBV7-8, the J gene TRBJ1-2, with D possibly matching TRBD1 (6 bases). The CDR3 covers 14 residues. V was pared by 0 bases and J by 8 bases, with 13 bases between. Germline loops: CDR1 SGHVS, CDR2 FQNEAQ.

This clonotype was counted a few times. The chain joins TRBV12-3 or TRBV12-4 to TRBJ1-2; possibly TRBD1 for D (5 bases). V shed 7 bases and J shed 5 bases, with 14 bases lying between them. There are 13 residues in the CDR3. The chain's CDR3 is CASNRGGGYGYTF. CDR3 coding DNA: TGTGCCAGCAACCGGGGGGGAGGGTATGGCTACACCTTC.

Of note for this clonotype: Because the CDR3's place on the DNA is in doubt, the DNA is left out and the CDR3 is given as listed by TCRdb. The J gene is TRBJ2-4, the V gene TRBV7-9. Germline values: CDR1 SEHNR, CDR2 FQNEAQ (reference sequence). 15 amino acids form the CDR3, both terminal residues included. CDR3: CASSSDSYEQYFGYF.

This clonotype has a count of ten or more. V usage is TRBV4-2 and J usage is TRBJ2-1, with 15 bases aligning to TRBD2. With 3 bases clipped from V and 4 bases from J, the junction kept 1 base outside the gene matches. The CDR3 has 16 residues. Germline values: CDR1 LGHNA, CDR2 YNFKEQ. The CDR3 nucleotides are TGTGCCAGCAGCCATGGGACTAGCGGGGGGTACAATGAGCAGTTCTTC. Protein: CASSHGTSGGYNEQFF.

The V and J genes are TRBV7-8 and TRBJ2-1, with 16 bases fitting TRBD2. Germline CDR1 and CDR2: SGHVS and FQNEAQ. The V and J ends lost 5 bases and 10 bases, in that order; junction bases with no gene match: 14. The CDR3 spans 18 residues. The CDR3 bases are TGTGCCAGCAGCGAATTCGGGACTAGCGGGGGGGCAGAAGCAGAGCAGTTCTTC. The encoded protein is CASSEFGTSGGAEAEQFF.